The entry below gives a single T cell receptor (beta chain) sequence along with its context. This record comes from a study of blood T cell repertoires in COVID-19. Study-level background: Acute and convalescent COVID-19 specimens originated in the United States, Italy and Spain. T cells, B-cell-depleted T cells, or PBMCs supplied cDNA or gDNA.

Seattle enrolled patients during active infection and tracked them longitudinally. Original handling: Amplification with reference gene primers provided the estimates of nucleated cell counts. Sequenced by immunoSEQ multiplex PCR; TCRdb stores in-frame clones only, minus some. V and J calls and clone size follow that table, whereas D and trimming were derived from the DNA. The sample lists 160,000 or so clones, roughly 85% occurring once. V was clipped by 4 bases and J by 4 bases; unmatched bases: 6. The CDR3 is made up of 15 amino acids. The germline CDR1 and CDR2 sequences are MNHEY and SMNVEV (reference sequence).

The TCR was taken from a woman aged 45 to 65 with COVID-19, enrolled during active disease. The chain employs TRBV27 and TRBJ1-1, with 10 nucleotides matching TRBD1. Specimen: peripheral blood. The CDR3 DNA reads TGTGCCAGCAGTTCCGGGACAGGGGTGGGCACTGAAGCTTTCTTT. Its protein product is CASSSGTGVGTEAFF.